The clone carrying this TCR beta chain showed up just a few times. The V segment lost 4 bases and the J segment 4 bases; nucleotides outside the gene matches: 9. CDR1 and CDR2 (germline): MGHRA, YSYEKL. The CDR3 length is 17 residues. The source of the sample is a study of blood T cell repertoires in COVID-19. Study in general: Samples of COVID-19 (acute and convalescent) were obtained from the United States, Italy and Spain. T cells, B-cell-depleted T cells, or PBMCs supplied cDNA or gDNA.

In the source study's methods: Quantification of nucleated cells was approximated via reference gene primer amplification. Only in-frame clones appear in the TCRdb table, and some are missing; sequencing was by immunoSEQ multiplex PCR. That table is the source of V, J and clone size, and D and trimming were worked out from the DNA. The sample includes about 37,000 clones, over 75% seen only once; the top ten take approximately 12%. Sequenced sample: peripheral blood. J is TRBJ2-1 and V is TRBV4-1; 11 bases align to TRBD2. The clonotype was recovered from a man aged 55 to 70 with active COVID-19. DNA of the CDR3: TGCGCCAGCAGCCGAGCCGGGACTAGCGGAATATACAATGAGCAGTTCTTC. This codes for CASSRAGTSGIYNEQFF.